This record looks at one T cell receptor beta chain sequence and its context. The target antigen is unknown. CDR3 length equals 16 residues. Trimming removed 2 bases at V and 0 bases at J, with 10 bases between. CDR1 and CDR2 (germline): MNHNS, SASEGT. It was with 60 Vbeta and 13 Jbeta primers that the PCR ran. TCRdb's table, derived via immunoSEQ multiplex PCR, lists solely in-frame clones and lacks some. Here the sample spans 250,000 or so clones, roughly 84% being singletons. These data come from a study of cytomegalovirus exposure and HLA in healthy donors. Whole-study findings and limits: For presence/absence analyses, sequencing depth was assumed to be roughly uniform across donors. One variant, a missense change in DCLRE1C, was linked in a later analysis to TCR beta V- and J-gene trimming. HLA restriction was apparent for most CMV-associated TCR beta chains in a later analysis.

The rearrangement uses TRBV6-1 and TRBJ2-2; D not resolved. The origin of this receptor is a human donor in good health. Sequencing was carried out using PBMCs. The CDR3 nucleotides are TGTGCCAGCAGTGAATTCGTCGCGGCGAACACCGGGGAGCTGTTTTTT. As protein: CASSEFVAANTGELFF.